Following are 29 T cell receptor beta chains from one sample sequenced in a study of blood T cell repertoires in COVID-19. Generated by immunoSEQ multiplex PCR, the TCRdb table keeps only in-frame clones and is missing some. The data show roughly 120,000 clones, 80% to 90% seen once. Sequenced: peripheral blood. Every receptor here comes from a man between 65 and 80 years old who had recovered from COVID-19.

The chain links TRBV5-1 to TRBJ2-7, with 7 bases that match TRBD1. CDR3 length: 15 amino acids. The ends lost 2 bases at V and 4 bases at J; junction bases unmatched: 9. The V gene's germline CDR1 is SGHRS and CDR2 YFSETQ. The CDR3 region has the DNA TGCGCCAGCAGCTTTTCACCGGGACAGCCGTACGAGCAGTACTTC. Amino acid sequence: CASSFSPGQPYEQYF.

The CDR3 DNA follows: TGTGCCTGGGTGCCCTTTGGGACTAGCGATTGGGAGACCCAGTACTTC. It encodes CAWVPFGTSDWETQYF. The genes are TRBV30 and TRBJ2-5, with 10 bases lining up with TRBD2. The germline V gene encodes CDR1 GTSNPN and CDR2 SVGIG (reference sequence). Trimming removed 5 bases from V and 5 bases from J; junction bases left unmatched: 14. CDR3 length: 16 amino acids.

This chain joins TRBV19 and TRBJ2-1; the D is unclear. CDR3 length: 14 amino acids. The germline V gene has CDR1 LNHDA and CDR2 SQIVND (reference sequence). V was clipped by 5 bases and J by 1 base, with 9 bases between them. CDR3 region: CASSQDGSYNEQFF. The DNA of the CDR3 is TGTGCCAGTAGTCAGGATGGTTCCTACAATGAGCAGTTCTTC.

The chain uses TRBV2 and TRBJ1-1; D is undetermined. In germline, CDR1 is SNHLY, CDR2 FYNNEI. V dropped 6 bases and J dropped 1 base, with 6 bases sitting between them. CDR3 length: 12 amino acids. CDR3 coding DNA: TGTGCCAGCAGGGTACAGAACACTGAAGCTTTCTTT. Its protein is CASRVQNTEAFF.

The chain has TRBV5-4 and TRBJ1-1; no clear D. V lost 1 base, J lost 6 bases, and 7 bases lay in between. Germline assignment: CDR1 SGHNT and CDR2 YYREEE (reference sequence). This CDR3 contains 12 residues. The CDR3 DNA reads TGTGCCAGCAGCTTGTTCAGGTCTGAAGCTTTCTTT. Its protein product is CASSLFRSEAFF. Full variable domain (remainder filled in from reference TRBV5-4 and TRBJ1-1): ETGVTQSPTHLIKTRGQQVTLRCSSQSGHNTVSWYQQALGQGPQFIFQYYREEENGRGNFPPRFSGLQFPNYSSELNVNALELDDSALYLCASSLFRSEAFFGQGTRLTVV.

V is TRBV29-1 and J is TRBJ2-3; 14 bases fit TRBD2. The V gene's germline CDR1 is SQVTM and CDR2 ANQGSEA. This CDR3 contains 19 residues. Trimming cost V 7 bases and J 3 bases; bases outside gene matches: 18. The CDR3 is CSALRGMGLAGAGTDTQYF. In DNA form, the CDR3 reads TGCAGCGCCCTCCGTGGCATGGGACTAGCGGGAGCGGGGACAGATACGCAGTATTTT.

Only one count was recorded for this clone. This chain joins TRBV2 and TRBJ1-2, with 12 bases fitting TRBD1. The CDR3 is 15 amino acids. The V gene end was trimmed by 6 bases and the J gene end by 5 bases; junction bases not matched to a gene: 7. The germline CDR1 and CDR2 sequences are SNHLY and FYNNEI. CDR3 DNA: TGTGCCAGCAGAGGCCCGGGACAGGGGGCGTATGGCTACACCTTC. Protein: CASRGPGQGAYGYTF.

CDR3 nucleotide sequence: TGTGCCAGCAGCCAAGAATGGGTCGATCGCGGGGGGGCGAAGTCTCGCTCCTACAATGAGCAGTTCTTC. Translated: CASSQEWVDRGGAKSRSYNEQFF. The chain is built from TRBV3-1 (or the pseudogene TRBV3-2) and TRBJ2-1; 9 bases are a match to TRBD2. The CDR3 totals 23 residues. The V gene's germline CDR1 is LGHDT and CDR2 YNNKEL (reference sequence). J gave up 0 bases and V 0 bases, and 21 bases lay outside the gene matches.

The V gene is TRBV9, the J gene TRBJ1-1; D unclear. The germline CDR1 and CDR2 sequences are SGDLS and YYNGEE. The CDR3 consists of 15 residues. V lost 4 bases and J 1 base, leaving 14 bases between the germline ends. CDR3: CASSPYESPNTEAFF. The CDR3 DNA sequence: TGTGCCAGCAGCCCGTATGAGTCGCCGAACACTGAAGCTTTCTTT.

The chain recombines TRBV28 with TRBJ2-6; D gene uncertain. V lost 8 bases to trimming and J lost 0 bases, with 11 bases between them. Germline V gives CDR1 MDHEN, CDR2 SYDVKM. The CDR3 runs to 15 residues. The CDR3 is CASRVGYSGANVLTF. The CDR3 coding sequence is TGTGCCAGCCGAGTCGGGTACTCTGGGGCCAACGTCCTGACTTTC.

The V gene is TRBV28, the J gene TRBJ2-1, with D possibly TRBD1 on 6 matching bases. The germline gives CDR1 MDHEN, CDR2 SYDVKM. V was trimmed by 2 bases and J by 9 bases, leaving 20 bases between them. The CDR3 runs 16 residues. The CDR3 coding sequence is TGTGCCAGCAGTTTAGGATTTACAGGGATAGATGCTGAGCAGTTCTTC. Protein product: CASSLGFTGIDAEQFF.

The chain joins TRBV3-1 (or the pseudogene TRBV3-2) to TRBJ2-7; 8 bases agree with TRBD2. CDR3 length equals 18 residues. Germline loops: CDR1 LGHDT, CDR2 YNNKEL (reference sequence). V shed 1 base and J 2 bases; nucleotides not matched to a gene: 13. The CDR3 loop is CASSQALLRVAGTYEQYF. The DNA for the CDR3 is TGTGCCAGCAGCCAAGCCCTCCTGAGAGTAGCGGGAACCTACGAGCAGTACTTC.

The V and J genes are TRBV2 and TRBJ1-5; no definite D call. This CDR3 spans 16 amino acids. CDR1 and CDR2 from the germline V gene are SNHLY and FYNNEI. V lost 5 bases and J 8 bases, leaving 22 bases between the germline ends. The CDR3 coding sequence is TGTGCCAGCAGTCCATGGGGTACCGGGAGCCGGAAGCCCCAGCATTTT. Translated, it gives CASSPWGTGSRKPQHF. Complete variable domain (other parts from reference TRBV2 and TRBJ1-5): EPEVTQTPSHQVTQMGQEVILRCVPISNHLYFYWYRQILGQKVEFLVSFYNNEISEKSEIFDDQFSVERPDGSNFTLKIRSTKLEDSAMYFCASSPWGTGSRKPQHFGDGTRLSIL.

This clone is a singleton in its sample. The chain joins TRBV7-2 to TRBJ2-1; tentatively, D is TRBD2 (7 bases). Germline CDR1 reads SGHTA; CDR2 reads FQGNSA. This CDR3 is built from 15 residues. Trimming removed 5 bases from V and 4 bases from J, with 15 bases in between. CDR3 sequence reads: CASSRSGGQYNEQFF. The CDR3 region has the DNA TGTGCCAGCAGCCGCTCGGGAGGACAGTACAATGAGCAGTTCTTC.

The chain carries TRBV7-2 and TRBJ1-1; D not resolved. The V and J ends lost 2 bases and 1 base respectively, with 11 bases between them. Germline CDR1 is SGHTA and CDR2 is FQGNSA. This CDR3 region has 15 residues. CDR3 nucleotides: TGTGCCAGCAGCTTATCTGGGCCTACGAACACTGAAGCTTTCTTT. Its translation is CASSLSGPTNTEAFF.

J is TRBJ2-7 and V is TRBV2; 9 nucleotides match TRBD1. Germline values: CDR1 SNHLY, CDR2 FYNNEI. The CDR3 loop spans 15 amino acids. J gave up 5 bases and V 6 bases, and 11 bases lay outside the gene matches. In DNA, the CDR3 is TGTGCCAGCAGAGCAGACAGGGGGACGGATAACGAGCAGTACTTC. Translation: CASRADRGTDNEQYF.

J is TRBJ2-7 and V is TRBV7-2, with D perhaps TRBD2 (5 bases). Trimming took off 1 base at V and 3 bases at J, with 7 bases between the two ends. CDR3 length: 13 amino acids. Germline V gene sequence: CDR1 SGHTA, CDR2 FQGNSA. DNA for the CDR3: TGTGCCAGCAGCTTAGAGCGGAGCTACGAGCAGTACTTC. It encodes CASSLERSYEQYF.

The chain links TRBV28 to TRBJ2-1; TRBD1 matches at 11 bases. The junction had 13 bases not matched to a gene; V was cut back by 6 bases and J by 9 bases. The CDR3 totals 16 residues. Germline V gene sequence: CDR1 MDHEN, CDR2 SYDVKM. Written as DNA, the CDR3 is TGTGCCAGCAGAGCTCGACCGGGACAGGGGGTTTTTGAGCAGTTCTTC. It yields the protein CASRARPGQGVFEQFF.

Here the CDR3 reads CASSSWGRGEGQNEQFF. In DNA form, the CDR3 reads TGTGCCAGCAGTTCCTGGGGACGGGGGGAGGGCCAAAATGAGCAGTTCTTC. V usage is TRBV6-2 or TRBV6-3 and J usage is TRBJ2-1, with 7 nucleotides matching TRBD2. Germline CDR1 reads MNHEY; CDR2 reads SVGEGT. The CDR3 extends over 17 amino acids. With V trimmed by 4 bases and J by 7 bases, 16 bases remained unmatched.

This chain links TRBV28 with TRBJ1-4; TRBD1 matches at 11 bases. V shed 3 bases and J 8 bases; nucleotides not matched to a gene: 5. CDR1 is MDHEN, CDR2 SYDVKM, per germline. This CDR3 is 15 amino acids long. The CDR3 here is CASSLVGTGGEKLFF. CDR3 sequence (DNA): TGTGCCAGCAGTTTGGTGGGGACAGGGGGGGAAAAACTGTTTTTT.

The chain joins TRBV2 to TRBJ2-7; D is unresolved. The germline gives CDR1 SNHLY, CDR2 FYNNEI. This CDR3 has 11 amino acids. Trimming stripped 6 bases from V and 9 bases from J, with 12 bases between. As DNA, the CDR3 is TGTGCCAGCAGGATGGGCTCCCCGCAGTACTTC. Its translation is CASRMGSPQYF. Combining the CDR3 with reference TRBV2 and TRBJ2-7 gives the whole variable domain EPEVTQTPSHQVTQMGQEVILRCVPISNHLYFYWYRQILGQKVEFLVSFYNNEISEKSEIFDDQFSVERPDGSNFTLKIRSTKLEDSAMYFCASRMGSPQYFGPGTRLTVT.

This chain links TRBV14 with TRBJ1-4, with a tentative D call TRBD1 (6 bases). The germline V gene has CDR1 SGHDN and CDR2 FVKESK. The V end lost 2 bases, the J end lost 7 bases, and 17 bases lay between the germline ends. The CDR3 totals 16 residues. The CDR3 region has the DNA TGTGCCAGCAGCCAATTCTACAGGGAAGTCGGTGAAAAACTGTTTTTT. Translation: CASSQFYREVGEKLFF. Full variable domain (outside the CDR3, taken from reference TRBV14 and TRBJ1-4): EAGVTQFPSHSVIEKGQTVTLRCDPISGHDNLYWYRRVMGKEIKFLLHFVKESKQDESGMPNNRFLAERTGGTYSTLKVQPAELEDSGVYFCASSQFYREVGEKLFFGSGTQLSVL.

This rearrangement joins TRBV28 to TRBJ1-5; TRBD1 matches 7 bases. V shed 6 bases, J shed 2 bases, and the junction held 4 bases outside the gene matches. Germline lookup yields CDR1 MDHEN and CDR2 SYDVKM. The CDR3 has 14 amino acids. The CDR3 sequence: CASRTGLGNQPQHF. The CDR3 region has the DNA TGTGCCAGCAGGACAGGGTTGGGCAATCAGCCCCAGCATTTT. Full variable domain (rest looked up from reference TRBV28 and TRBJ1-5): DVKVTQSSRYLVKRTGEKVFLECVQDMDHENMFWYRQDPGLGLRLIYFSYDVKMKEKGDIPEGYSVSREKKERFSLILESASTNQTSMYLCASRTGLGNQPQHFGDGTRLSIL.

The rearrangement uses TRBV24-1 and TRBJ2-1, with D possibly being TRBD2 (6 bases). The CDR3 is made up of 14 amino acids. V dropped 4 bases and J dropped 10 bases, with 16 bases sitting between them. The germline V gene encodes CDR1 KGHDR and CDR2 SFDVKD. The CDR3 here is CATSDLGRRHEQFF. The CDR3 DNA follows: TGTGCCACCAGTGACCTTGGGAGGCGGCACGAGCAGTTCTTC.

V gene TRBV11-2 combines with J gene TRBJ1-2, with TRBD1 matching 7 bases. Germline CDR1 and CDR2: SGHAT and FQNNGV. Trimming at V came to 6 bases and at J to 8 bases, leaving 15 bases not matched to a gene. The CDR3 consists of 15 residues. The CDR3 loop is CASRKPGTAEGGYTF. CDR3 DNA sequence: TGTGCCAGCAGGAAACCCGGGACAGCTGAGGGCGGCTACACCTTC.

This rearrangement joins TRBV19 to TRBJ2-1; D might be TRBD1 (5 bases). V lost 3 bases, J lost 5 bases, and 20 bases lay in between. The germline CDR1 and CDR2 sequences are LNHDA and SQIVND (reference sequence). The CDR3 sequence is 17 residues long. In DNA, the CDR3 is TGTGCCAGTAGTATCCCCCTTAGGGGCGTGGGGAACAATGAGCAGTTCTTC. Residues: CASSIPLRGVGNNEQFF. Based on the CDR3 plus reference TRBV19 and TRBJ2-1, the full variable domain is DGGITQSPKYLFRKEGQNVTLSCEQNLNHDAMYWYRQDPGQGLRLIYYSQIVNDFQKGDIAEGYSVSREKKESFPLTVTSAQKNPTAFYLCASSIPLRGVGNNEQFFGPGTRLTVL.

CDR3 loop: CASSLRGSQKVGYGYTF. Written as DNA, the CDR3 is TGTGCCAGCAGCTTAAGGGGATCCCAAAAAGTAGGCTATGGCTACACCTTC. The V call is TRBV7-2, the J call TRBJ1-2; the D gene is possibly TRBD1 (5 bases). The CDR3 consists of 17 residues. Trimming took 2 bases from V and 4 from J, leaving 20 bases between them. Germline V gives CDR1 SGHTA, CDR2 FQGNSA.

The chain recombines TRBV7-3 with TRBJ2-3, with D tentatively TRBD1 (5 bases). Germline CDR1 SGHTA, CDR2 FQGTGA. The CDR3 contains 15 residues. Between the trimmed V and J ends, which lost 2 bases and 5 bases, there was a span of 14 bases. The CDR3 DNA reads as TGTGCCAGCAGCTTACAGGGTTGGTTTGAAGATACGCAGTATTTT. It codes for CASSLQGWFEDTQYF.

The chain has TRBV5-1 and TRBJ1-5; 9 bases line up with TRBD1. CDR3 size: 15 residues. V dropped 2 bases and J dropped 7; count of bases not matched to a gene: 7. Germline CDR1 reads SGHRS; CDR2 reads YFSETQ. CDR3 DNA sequence: TGCGCCAGCAGCTTCCGGGACAGGGACCCCCAGCCCCAGCATTTT. This translates into CASSFRDRDPQPQHF.